This T cell receptor (beta chain) originates from a study of blood T cell repertoires in COVID-19. As for the study in general: The analysed material was cDNA or gDNA that came from T cells, B-cell-depleted T cells, or PBMCs.

In assigning cohorts, the study relied on participant-reported clinical history. Recovered Cohort 3 donors showed two negative PCRs, clearance, or symptom resolution. The CDR3 length is 14 residues. Unmatched junction bases numbered 6, after V lost 3 bases and J lost 6 bases. Germline lookup yields CDR1 LNHNV and CDR2 YYDKDF (reference sequence). Per the original methods: By means of reference gene primer amplification, nucleated cell counts were estimated. TCRdb's table, derived via immunoSEQ multiplex PCR, lists solely in-frame clones and lacks some. V and J calls and clone size are copied from that table; D and trimming were computed from the DNA. The profile shows 110,000 to 150,000 clones, 75% to 90% of them singletons.

This sequence joins TRBV15 and TRBJ1-2; 8 nucleotides match TRBD1. Sequencing used PBMCs or T cells enriched from blood (not recorded which). The sequence derives from a man in his fifties or sixties who had recovered from COVID-19. The CDR3 nucleotides are TGTGCCACCAGCAGCGCCAGGGGGCAGGATGGCTACACCTTC. It translates to CATSSARGQDGYTF.